This is a list of T cell receptor beta chains from one sample in a study of CD8 T cells in ankylosing spondylitis. TCRdb fed the 5' RACE reads into MiXCR, producing one record per CDR3 protein. The sample lists roughly 400,000 distinct CDR3 sequences, approximately 20% seen once, with 15% to 20% in the top ten. Material: blood, either unsorted or a sorted T cell fraction (not recorded which). These receptors were collected from a male donor with ankylosing spondylitis. Each CDR3 is given with its conserved first and last residue. D genes are given only for firm matches. Size tells how often a clone was seen (once, few, many) or the class of an expanded clone, and some rows leave it out.

abundance,d_gene,j_gene,v_gene,CDR3nt,CDR3aa
-,-,TRBJ1-4,TRBV7-2,TGTGCCAGCAGCTTATTTGGGGAAAGGCAGAACGAAAAACTGTTTTTT,CASSLFGERQNEKLFF
few,-,TRBJ2-7,TRBV18,TGTGCCAGCTCACCACCGAGATCCCCCTACGAGCAGTACTTC,CASSPPRSPYEQYF
few,-,TRBJ2-3,TRBV19,TGTGCCAGTAAGTCGGGAGCGGGACAGGGCACAGATACGCAGTATTTT,CASKSGAGQGTDTQYF
-,-,TRBJ1-1,TRBV6-2/TRBV6-3,TGTGCCAGCAGGGAAGGAACCCCGAACACTGAAGCTTTCTTT,CASREGTPNTEAFF
-,-,TRBJ2-1,TRBV29-1,TGCAGCGTGAGCCAGGCCTACAATGAGCAGTTCTTC,CSVSQAYNEQFF
once,-,TRBJ2-3,TRBV20-1,TGCAGTGCTAGGGCGGTAGCCGGGACAGATACGCAGTATTTT,CSARAVAGTDTQYF
few,TRBD1,TRBJ1-2,TRBV12-3/TRBV12-4,TGTGCCAGCACCCAACAGGGGGGTAGGGGGGTGGGCTATGGCTACACCTTC,CASTQQGGRGVGYGYTF
-,-,TRBJ1-2,TRBV2,TGTGCCAGCAGTGAAGAGCAGGGCTATGGCTACACCTTC,CASSEEQGYGYTF
-,TRBD2,TRBJ2-7,TRBV4-1,TGCGCCAGCAGCCTCTTGGGACTAGCGGGATCCTCCTACGAGCAGTACTTC,CASSLLGLAGSSYEQYF
-,-,TRBJ1-2,TRBV25-1,TGTGCCAGCAGTGAAGCTCGGGTAGGAGACATCTATGGCTACACCTTC,CASSEARVGDIYGYTF
-,-,TRBJ2-2,TRBV5-1,TGCGCCAGCAGCTTCGTCCCAGGTAGTAACACCGGGGAGCTGTTTTTT,CASSFVPGSNTGELFF
-,TRBD2,TRBJ2-3,TRBV5-1,TGCGCCAGCAGCGGGACTAGCAGGTACACAGATACGCAGTATTTT,CASSGTSRYTDTQYF
-,-,TRBJ1-1,TRBV7-6,TGTGCCAGCAGCTTAGCGAGTGGAGGGACCACTGAAGCTTTCTTT,CASSLASGGTTEAFF
-,-,TRBJ1-6,TRBV14,TGTGCCAGCAGCTCAAGAGGACATTCACCCCTCCACTTT,CASSSRGHSPLHF
-,TRBD2,TRBJ2-1,TRBV7-3,TGTGCCAGCAGCTCTTCCGGGACTAGAAAAAGGCGGGATGAGCAGTTCTTC,CASSSSGTRKRRDEQFF
-,-,TRBJ2-1,TRBV7-8,TGTGCCAGCAGCCCTATATTTAGTCTAGGCTCCTACAATGAGCAGTTCTTC,CASSPIFSLGSYNEQFF
few,TRBD2,TRBJ2-3,TRBV5-1,TGCGCCAGCAGCTTGGTATTAGCGGGAGGCACAGATACGCAGTATTTT,CASSLVLAGGTDTQYF
-,-,TRBJ2-1,TRBV5-1,TGCGCCAGCAGACCACAGTCAACCAACTACAATGAGCAGTTCTTC,CASRPQSTNYNEQFF
few,-,TRBJ2-5,TRBV6-5,TGTGCCAGTGGGTCAGGGAGGGAGACCCAGTACTTC,CASGSGRETQYF
-,-,TRBJ2-1,TRBV30,TGTGCCTGGAGTGGGAGCTCCTACAATGAGCAGTTCTTC,CAWSGSSYNEQFF
-,-,TRBJ1-1,TRBV10-2,TGCGCCAGCAGTGAGGCGAGACAAATTAACACTGAAGCTTTCTTT,CASSEARQINTEAFF
many,-,TRBJ2-1,TRBV6-1,TGTGCCAGCAGTCCCACAGGGATTTTCCTCAATGAGCAGTTCTTC,CASSPTGIFLNEQFF
many,-,TRBJ1-1,TRBV6-1,TGTGCCAGCTCGAACGGGGGTGCAGGAACGAACACTGAAGCTTTCTTT,CASSNGGAGTNTEAFF
few,TRBD1,TRBJ2-1,TRBV5-1,TGCGCCAGCAGCTCGGGACAGATGGACAGTGAGCAGTTCTTC,CASSSGQMDSEQFF
-,TRBD2,TRBJ2-1,TRBV20-1,TGCAGTGCTAGAGATGGTCCCCCTAGCGGGCGACACAATGAGCAGTTCTTC,CSARDGPPSGRHNEQFF
few,-,TRBJ2-7,TRBV19,TGTGCCAGTGGAGGACGGGGATCTGACGAGCAGTACTTC,CASGGRGSDEQYF
few,-,TRBJ2-4,TRBV5-1,TGCGCCAGCAGCTTGGCCCAGGGAAACATTCAGTACTTC,CASSLAQGNIQYF
-,-,TRBJ1-5,TRBV12-3/TRBV12-4,TGTGCCAGCAGTTTACGGTCCGGGATCAGCAATCAGCCCCAGCATTTT,CASSLRSGISNQPQHF
few,TRBD1,TRBJ1-1,TRBV6-1,TGTGCCAGCAGTGGTAGGACAGGCCGTGAAGCTTTCTTT,CASSGRTGREAFF
few,-,TRBJ2-1,TRBV6-1,TGTGCCAGCAGTCCTATCGATGAGCAGTTCTTC,CASSPIDEQFF
-,-,TRBJ2-1,TRBV20-1,TGCAGTGCTAGCTACTCCCTTGGCCCTTCCTACAATGAGCAGTTCTTC,CSASYSLGPSYNEQFF
-,-,TRBJ2-2,TRBV7-2,TGTGCCGGGGGGGCGCTAGCGAACACCGGGGAGCTGTTTTTT,CAGGALANTGELFF
-,-,TRBJ2-1,TRBV24-1,TGTGCCACCAGTGACCAAGGTTCAGCCGGGGCGGGCGGGCAGTTCTTC,CATSDQGSAGAGGQFF
few,TRBD1,TRBJ1-4,TRBV7-2,TGTGCCAGCAGCGGACCGGGACAGGGTACGGAAAAACTGTTTTTT,CASSGPGQGTEKLFF